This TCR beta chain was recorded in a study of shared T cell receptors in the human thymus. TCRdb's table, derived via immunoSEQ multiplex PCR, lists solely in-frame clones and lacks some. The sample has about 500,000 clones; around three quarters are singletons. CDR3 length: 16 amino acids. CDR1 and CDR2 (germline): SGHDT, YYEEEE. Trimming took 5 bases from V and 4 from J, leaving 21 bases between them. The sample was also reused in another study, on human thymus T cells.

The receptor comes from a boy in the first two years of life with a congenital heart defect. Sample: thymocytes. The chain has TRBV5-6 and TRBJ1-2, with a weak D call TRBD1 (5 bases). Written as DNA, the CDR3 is TGTGCCAGCAGGACGACCGGACATACTTTTCTCTATGGCTACACCTTC. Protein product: CASRTTGHTFLYGYTF.